These 25 T cell receptor beta chains share one sample of origin, sequenced in a study of blood T cell repertoires in COVID-19. The repertoire was sequenced with immunoSEQ multiplex PCR; TCRdb's copy has only in-frame clones and lacks some. The sample holds about 390,000 clones, about 90% seen once. The sequencing sample was made of peripheral blood. These receptors were taken from a woman in her sixties with COVID-19, enrolled during active disease.

Note on this clone: The sample contains more than one DNA sequence encoding this CDR3. This chain joins TRBV5-4 and TRBJ1-3, with D possibly TRBD1 on 6 matching bases. This CDR3 is built from 13 residues. The V end lost 4 bases, the J end lost 3 bases, and 8 bases lay between the germline ends. Germline CDR1 SGHNT, CDR2 YYREEE (reference sequence). This CDR3 is CASSQTGGNTIYF. CDR3 nucleotides: TGTGCCAGCAGCCAGACAGGTGGAAACACCATATATTTT. Variable domain in full (rest from reference TRBV5-4 and TRBJ1-3): ETGVTQSPTHLIKTRGQQVTLRCSSQSGHNTVSWYQQALGQGPQFIFQYYREEENGRGNFPPRFSGLQFPNYSSELNVNALELDDSALYLCASSQTGGNTIYFGEGSWLTVV.

The V call is TRBV7-9, the J call TRBJ2-7, with a weak D call TRBD1 (5 bases). This CDR3 is 14 amino acids long. Trimming cost V 1 base and J 3 bases, with 10 bases left between them. Germline-derived CDR1 and CDR2 are SEHNR and FQNEAQ (reference sequence). CDR3 sequence (DNA): TGTGCCAGCAGCTTAGGGCAGGGTGGCTACGAGCAGTACTTC. This sequence encodes CASSLGQGGYEQYF.

The genes are TRBV6-5 and TRBJ2-3; D is unresolved. Germline V lookup: CDR1 MNHEY, CDR2 SVGAGI. This CDR3 comprises 13 residues. Trimming cost V 4 bases and J 0 bases, with 5 bases left between them. The CDR3 region has the DNA TGTGCCAGCAGTTTCGGGAGCACAGATACGCAGTATTTT. Its protein is CASSFGSTDTQYF.

The chain combines TRBV10-2 with TRBJ2-5; TRBD2 is a possible D gene (5 bases). Trimming took off 8 bases at V and 1 base at J, with 17 bases between the two ends. The CDR3 runs 15 residues. CDR1 WSHSY and CDR2 SAAADI come from the germline V gene. CDR3 sequence (DNA): TGCGCCAGCGCCGCCCAGAGCGGAGCCCAAGAGACCCAGTACTTC. Residues: CASAAQSGAQETQYF.

The rearrangement joins TRBV25-1 to TRBJ1-2; possibly TRBD1 for D (6 bases). CDR3 length equals 15 residues. Trimming cost V 5 bases and J 2 bases, with 15 bases left between them. Germline CDR1 and CDR2: MGHDK and SYGVNS. The CDR3 reads CASSPGTQGNYGYTF. In nucleotides, the CDR3 is TGTGCCAGCAGTCCAGGAACCCAGGGGAACTATGGCTACACCTTC.

As to this clone: The sample holds other DNA sequences that translate to the same CDR3. The J gene is TRBJ2-5, the V gene TRBV11-3; TRBD2 matches 7 bases. With V trimmed by 1 base and J by 5 bases, 4 bases remained unmatched. The CDR3 loop spans 14 amino acids. Germline V lookup: CDR1 SGHNT, CDR2 YENEEA. The CDR3 region is CASSLAGGGETQYF. The CDR3 nucleotides are TGTGCCAGCAGCTTAGCGGGGGGAGGGGAGACCCAGTACTTC. The whole variable domain, filled in from reference TRBV11-3 and TRBJ2-5, reads EAGVVQSPRYKIIEKKQPVAFWCNPISGHNTLYWYLQNLGQGPELLIRYENEEAVDDSQLPKDRFSAERLKGVDSTLKIQPAELGDSAVYLCASSLAGGGETQYFGPGTRLLVL.

This sequence joins TRBV18 and TRBJ2-2; 7 bases fit TRBD2. CDR3 size: 16 residues. Germline V gene lookup returns CDR1 KGHSH and CDR2 LQKENI. Unmatched junction bases numbered 7, after V lost 2 bases and J lost 4 bases. The CDR3 nucleotides are TGTGCCAGCTCACCAGGCGCGGGGGAGAGCACCGGGGAGCTGTTTTTT. Its translation: CASSPGAGESTGELFF. Looking up the rest from reference TRBV18 and TRBJ2-2 gives the full variable domain: NAGVMQNPRHLVRRRGQEARLRCSPMKGHSHVYWYRQLPEEGLKFMVYLQKENIIDESGMPKERFSAEFPKEGPSILRIQQVVRGDSAAYFCASSPGAGESTGELFFGEGSRLTVL.

The table lists this clone with a few counts. The chain has TRBV25-1 and TRBJ2-2, with TRBD2 identical over 8 bases. There are 14 residues in the CDR3. Germline V gene data show CDR1 as MGHDK and CDR2 as SYGVNS. With 5 bases clipped from V and 5 bases from J, the junction kept 4 bases outside the gene matches. The CDR3 DNA reads TGTGCCAGCAGTCGGGGGGGAGGGACCGGGGAGCTGTTTTTT. Protein sequence: CASSRGGGTGELFF.

The genes are TRBV19 and TRBJ1-2; D ambiguous. Per the germline V gene, CDR1 is LNHDA and CDR2 is SQIVND (reference sequence). V was pared by 3 bases and J by 1 base, with 3 bases between. This CDR3 has 12 amino acids. CDR3 bases: TGTGCCAGTAGTATGAGTAACTATGGCTACACCTTC. It codes for CASSMSNYGYTF.

The chain recombines TRBV6-5 with TRBJ1-4; D is unresolved. Looked up from germline, CDR1 is MNHEY and CDR2 is SVGAGI. Deletions cut 0 bases from V and 2 bases from J, with 7 bases between. This CDR3 contains 15 residues. The CDR3, as DNA: TGTGCCAGCAGTTACTCGGGCGCTACTAATGAAAAACTGTTTTTT. It is translated as CASSYSGATNEKLFF.

This clone has only a few counts. The rearrangement uses TRBV7-3 and TRBJ1-2; 9 bases line up with TRBD1. Germline CDR1 reads SGHTA; CDR2 reads FQGTGA. This CDR3 has 17 residues. V lost 6 bases, J lost 3 bases, and 14 bases stayed unmatched. In nucleotides, the CDR3 is TGTGCCAGCAGTCCTAGTGCCCTACAGGGGGCAGACTATGGCTACACCTTC. It translates to CASSPSALQGADYGYTF.

This clone was seen only a few times. V gene TRBV6-1 combines with J gene TRBJ1-1, with D maybe TRBD1 (6 bases). The CDR3 length is 12 residues. The germline V gene encodes CDR1 MNHNS and CDR2 SASEGT. The ends were cut back, 3 bases at V and 11 bases at J, with 13 bases in the middle. CDR3 coding DNA: TGTGCCAGCAGTGAGTCACAGGGACGGGCTTTCTTT. Encoded protein: CASSESQGRAFF.

This clone has more than one count but fewer than ten. The gene calls are TRBV15 and TRBJ1-1, with 7 nucleotides matching TRBD1. V trimming: 5 bases; J trimming: 8 bases; junction bases outside the gene matches: 8. Looked up from germline, CDR1 is LNHNV and CDR2 is YYDKDF (reference sequence). The CDR3 runs 13 residues. DNA of the CDR3: TGTGCCACCAGCGGTCACAGGGGCGGGGAAGCTTTCTTT. Translation gives CATSGHRGGEAFF.

This CDR3 is CASSDGWTEAFF. DNA of the CDR3: TGTGCCAGCAGTGACGGGTGGACTGAAGCTTTCTTT. This chain connects TRBV2 to TRBJ1-1, with D uncertain. The CDR3 totals 12 residues. The germline V and J ends were trimmed by 3 bases and 5 bases, with 7 bases remaining between them. The germline V gene has CDR1 SNHLY and CDR2 FYNNEI. Full variable domain (missing parts from reference TRBV2 and TRBJ1-1): EPEVTQTPSHQVTQMGQEVILRCVPISNHLYFYWYRQILGQKVEFLVSFYNNEISEKSEIFDDQFSVERPDGSNFTLKIRSTKLEDSAMYFCASSDGWTEAFFGQGTRLTVV.

V and J are TRBV14 and TRBJ2-1; D possibly corresponds to TRBD1 (7 bases). Trimming removed 3 bases at V and 2 bases at J, with 14 bases between. Germline V CDR1 and CDR2: SGHDN, FVKESK. The CDR3 totals 16 residues. CDR3 sequence (DNA): TGTGCCAGCAGCCACCCGACAGGGACTGCCTACAATGAGCAGTTCTTC. Encoded protein: CASSHPTGTAYNEQFF.

This rearrangement joins TRBV6-6 to TRBJ1-3, with 11 bases lining up with TRBD1. With V trimmed by 5 bases and J by 3 bases, 3 bases remained unmatched. CDR3 size: 15 residues. The V gene's germline CDR1 is MNHNY and CDR2 SVGAGI (reference sequence). CDR3 in DNA: TGTGCCAGCAGTCAGGACAGGGGGCATGGAAACACCATATATTTT. Translated: CASSQDRGHGNTIYF.

The rearrangement uses TRBV9 and TRBJ1-6; TRBD1 aligns across 8 bases. V gave up 3 bases and J gave up 4 bases; unmatched junction bases: 3. Per the germline V gene, CDR1 is SGDLS and CDR2 is YYNGEE. CDR3 size: 15 residues. The CDR3 sequence: CASSGGTGYNSPLHF. CDR3 coding DNA: TGTGCCAGCAGCGGCGGGACAGGTTATAATTCACCCCTCCACTTT.

This chain joins TRBV6-5 and TRBJ2-3, with D possibly TRBD2 on 5 matching bases. Trimming removed 6 bases at V and 6 bases at J, with 13 bases between. The germline V gene encodes CDR1 MNHEY and CDR2 SVGAGI. CDR3 length equals 13 residues. CDR3 sequence (DNA): TGTGCCAGCAGCCGGGATTTGGGGGATACGCAGTATTTT. This gives the protein CASSRDLGDTQYF.

The CDR3 sequence: CASGGGTGGQETQYF. The CDR3 nucleotides are TGTGCCAGCGGGGGTGGGACAGGAGGACAAGAGACCCAGTACTTC. The chain is built from TRBV11-2 and TRBJ2-5, with 8 bases lining up with TRBD1. The trim removed 8 bases at V and 2 bases at J, leaving 10 bases unmatched. Germline CDR1 SGHAT, CDR2 FQNNGV. The CDR3 is made up of 15 amino acids.

The V gene is TRBV6-6, the J gene TRBJ2-2; no reliable D call. The CDR3 is made up of 13 amino acids. The ends were cut back, 6 bases at V and 8 bases at J, with 13 bases in the middle. Germline CDR1 and CDR2: MNHNY and SVGAGI (reference sequence). As DNA, the CDR3 is TGTGCCAGCAGAAACCCGACTGTGGGGGAGCTGTTTTTT. Its protein is CASRNPTVGELFF.

The sample holds a few counts of this clone. The chain employs TRBV19 and TRBJ2-5, with 8 bases identical to TRBD1. The V gene end was trimmed by 5 bases and the J gene end by 4 bases; junction bases not matched to a gene: 9. Germline CDR1 reads LNHDA; CDR2 reads SQIVND (reference sequence). The CDR3 totals 15 residues. The CDR3 loop is CASSDLTGGGETQYF. CDR3 coding DNA: TGTGCCAGTAGTGACCTCACAGGGGGTGGAGAGACCCAGTACTTC.

This chain links TRBV6-5 with TRBJ1-3; tentatively, D is TRBD1 (6 bases). CDR3 length: 16 amino acids. Trimming cost V 0 bases and J 3 bases, with 12 bases left between them. Germline V gene lookup returns CDR1 MNHEY and CDR2 SVGAGI. The chain's CDR3 is CASSYSNREIGNTIYF. CDR3 in DNA: TGTGCCAGCAGTTACTCGAACAGGGAAATTGGAAACACCATATATTTT.

The rearrangement joins TRBV9 to TRBJ2-7, with D maybe TRBD1 (6 bases). The CDR3 is 14 amino acids. The V gene's germline CDR1 is SGDLS and CDR2 YYNGEE. V was pared by 7 bases and J by 3 bases, with 17 bases between. CDR3 loop: CASALFPGDYEQYF. The DNA of the CDR3 is TGTGCCAGCGCTCTCTTTCCAGGGGACTACGAGCAGTACTTC. The whole variable domain, filled in from reference TRBV9 and TRBJ2-7, reads DSGVTQTPKHLITATGQRVTLRCSPRSGDLSVYWYQQSLDQGLQFLIQYYNGEERAKGNILERFSAQQFPDLHSELNLSSLELGDSALYFCASALFPGDYEQYFGPGTRLTVT.

V usage is TRBV4-2 and J usage is TRBJ1-1, with TRBD1 matching 8 bases. This CDR3 contains 14 residues. CDR1 is LGHNA and CDR2 is YNFKEQ in the germline V gene. Losses at the gene ends were 4 bases for V and 6 bases for J; bases not matched to a gene: 7. The CDR3 DNA is TGTGCCAGCAGCCGGGGACAGGAGATTCCTGAAGCTTTCTTT. It encodes CASSRGQEIPEAFF.

The CDR3 is CASSPGHVETQYF. In DNA, the CDR3 is TGTGCCAGCAGCCCCGGACATGTTGAGACCCAGTACTTC. The J gene is TRBJ2-5, the V gene TRBV7-3, with D perhaps TRBD1 (5 bases). V lost 5 bases and J 5 bases, leaving 12 bases between the germline ends. This CDR3 has 13 residues. Germline V gives CDR1 SGHTA, CDR2 FQGTGA.